This T cell receptor (beta chain) was sequenced during a study of blood T cell repertoires in COVID-19. Data came from immunoSEQ multiplex PCR; TCRdb stores just in-frame clones and leaves some out. Found here are approximately 110,000 clones, about 82% of them singletons; the top ten hold over 4.5%. This CDR3 region has 18 residues. Germline values: CDR1 SGHNT, CDR2 YYREEE (reference sequence). The V gene lost 2 bases and the J gene lost 0 bases, with 18 bases spanning the gap. The chain is built from TRBV5-4 and TRBJ2-1; weak D call: TRBD2 (6 bases). The sequenced sample was peripheral blood. This clonotype was sampled from a human donor in a cohort sampled during active COVID-19. The CDR3 spells CASSLIGAGGFSYNEQFF. CDR3 nucleotides: TGTGCCAGCAGCTTAATAGGAGCGGGTGGCTTCTCCTACAATGAGCAGTTCTTC.